The rows below give T cell receptor beta chains drawn from one sample of a study of cytomegalovirus exposure and HLA in healthy donors. Libraries were prepared by immunoSEQ multiplex PCR; TCRdb keeps only in-frame clonotypes and omits some of them. The sample shows roughly 120,000 clones, 80% of them seen only once. Specimen: PBMCs. All receptors come from a male donor in good health and CMV-seronegative. CDR3s include the opening cysteine and the closing phenylalanine or tryptophan. The order of the fields is V gene, CDR3 length, D gene, clone size, J gene, CDR3 DNA, CDR3 protein. A D gene is named only where the DNA matches it firmly. Some rows mark clone size as missing; the rest say once, few, many or name a class of expanded clone.

TRBV4-2	16	TRBD2	NA	TRBJ2-1	TGTGCCAGCAGCCAAGATAGCGGGAGATCCTACAATGAGCAGTTCTTC	CASSQDSGRSYNEQFF
TRBV2	14	NA	NA	TRBJ1-1	TGTGCCAGCGGTCTAGAAGGGGGGAACACTGAAGCTTTCTTT	CASGLEGGNTEAFF
TRBV18	15	NA	NA	TRBJ1-1	TGTGCCAGCTCCAAAGTGAACGACAGGCGAACTGAAGCTTTCTTT	CASSKVNDRRTEAFF
TRBV6-5	13	NA	once	TRBJ2-5	TGTGCCAGCAGCCAGGGGGGTGGAGAGACCCAGTACTTC	CASSQGGGETQYF
TRBV7-3	14	TRBD2	NA	TRBJ2-1	TGTGCCAGCAGCTCCCGACTAGCGGATAATGAGCAGTTCTTC	CASSSRLADNEQFF
TRBV5-6	15	TRBD2	NA	TRBJ2-3	TGTGCCAGCACGGGGGGGGCGGGGGGGATAGATACGCAGTATTTT	CASTGGAGGIDTQYF
TRBV11-2	14	TRBD1	once	TRBJ2-7	TGTGCCAGCAGCTTAGAAGACAGGGTCTACGAGCAGTACTTC	CASSLEDRVYEQYF
TRBV2	14	NA	once	TRBJ1-2	TGTGCCAGCAGTGCCCCCCATCCAGGGAATGGCTACACCTTC	CASSAPHPGNGYTF
TRBV7-2	14	NA	NA	TRBJ1-2	TGTGCCAGCAGTCAACGGGCAGGGTACTATGGCTACACCTTC	CASSQRAGYYGYTF
TRBV10-2	14	TRBD2	NA	TRBJ2-7	TGCGCCAGCTCGACTAGCGGGAGTGTGTACGAGCAGTACTTC	CASSTSGSVYEQYF
TRBV5-6	15	NA	NA	TRBJ2-7	TGTGCCAGCAGCTCCCCACAGGGACACACCTACGAGCAGTACTTC	CASSSPQGHTYEQYF
TRBV10-1	12	NA	NA	TRBJ2-7	TGCGCCAGCAGTGTAAACAGCTACGAGCAGTACTTC	CASSVNSYEQYF
TRBV2	14	NA	NA	TRBJ1-5	TGTGCCAGCAGGCAGGGTTTTGGCAATCAGCCCCAGCATTTT	CASRQGFGNQPQHF
TRBV11-2	15	TRBD2	NA	TRBJ2-7	TGTGCCAGCAGCCAGCGAGGCGGGAGCTCATACGAGCAGTACTTC	CASSQRGGSSYEQYF
TRBV27	16	TRBD1	NA	TRBJ1-3	TGTGCCAGCAGTTTATCTCTGCAGGGGGCCGGAAACACCATATATTTT	CASSLSLQGAGNTIYF
TRBV6-5	16	NA	NA	TRBJ1-2	TGTGCCAGCAGTTCCTCGCCAGGGTATTTCAACTATGGCTACACCTTC	CASSSSPGYFNYGYTF
TRBV4-3	17	TRBD1	few	TRBJ2-6	TGCGCCAGCAGCCAAGATGACAGGGGATCTGGGGCCAACGTCCTGACTTTC	CASSQDDRGSGANVLTF
TRBV5-1	14	TRBD1	NA	TRBJ2-1	TGCGCCAGCAGCTTGGGGGGGACAGAAAATGAGCAGTTCTTC	CASSLGGTENEQFF
TRBV6-1	18	TRBD2	NA	TRBJ2-2	TGTGCCAGCAGTGAAATGACACGACTAGCGGGAAACACCGGGGAGCTGTTTTTT	CASSEMTRLAGNTGELFF
TRBV7-8	11	TRBD1	NA	TRBJ1-2	TGTGCCACGACAGGGGTAGGGGGCTACACCTTC	CATTGVGGYTF
TRBV4-3	15	TRBD1	NA	TRBJ2-7	TGCGCCAGCAGCCAAGAGAGGACAGGTTCCTACGAGCAGTACTTC	CASSQERTGSYEQYF
TRBV7-2	16	TRBD2	NA	TRBJ2-7	TGTGCCAGCAGTCTAGCGGGGCAACCCCCCTCCTACGAGCAGTACTTC	CASSLAGQPPSYEQYF
TRBV29-1	14	NA	NA	TRBJ2-2	TGCAGCGTTGAGGGGGGTCAGAACACCGGGGAGCTGTTTTTT	CSVEGGQNTGELFF
TRBV29-1	15	NA	NA	TRBJ2-2	TGCAGCGTTGAAGATCAGGCCAGGGTGGCCGGGGAGCTGTTTTTT	CSVEDQARVAGELFF
TRBV27	17	NA	NA	TRBJ2-7	TGTGCCAGCAGTTTATCATTGGACAGCCTTAAACACGGCGAGCAGTACTTC	CASSLSLDSLKHGEQYF
TRBV5-6	15	NA	NA	TRBJ1-5	TGTGCCAGCAGCTTGGCACAGGGATTCAATCAGCCCCAGCATTTT	CASSLAQGFNQPQHF
TRBV19	13	NA	NA	TRBJ2-7	TGTGCCAGTAGTAAAGGAGAGGAGTTCGAGCAGTACTTC	CASSKGEEFEQYF
TRBV15	15	TRBD1	NA	TRBJ2-1	TGTGCCACCAGCAGAGCGGGGACAGGGGGCGATGAGCAGTTCTTC	CATSRAGTGGDEQFF
TRBV9	15	NA	NA	TRBJ1-2	TGTGCCAGCAGCGCGACACAAGGTGTGAACTATGGCTACACCTTC	CASSATQGVNYGYTF
TRBV2	17	TRBD1	once	TRBJ1-5	TGTGCCAGCAGTACGCCCGGCGGGACAGGGCGGGATCAGCCCCAGCATTTT	CASSTPGGTGRDQPQHF
TRBV5-1	15	NA	NA	TRBJ2-2	TGCGCCAGCAGCCATCAGGGGGGTTCCACCGGGGAGCTGTTTTTT	CASSHQGGSTGELFF
TRBV18	17	NA	NA	TRBJ2-1	TGTGCCAGCTCACCACCCTCGGGCAAGGGGCACCACGATGAGCAGTTCTTC	CASSPPSGKGHHDEQFF
TRBV30	12	NA	NA	TRBJ1-2	TGTGCCTGGAGTGACGTCGATGAGGGCTACACCTTC	CAWSDVDEGYTF
TRBV4-1	14	NA	NA	TRBJ1-1	TGCGCCAGCAGCCTCACAGGGTTCAACGCTGAAGCTTTCTTT	CASSLTGFNAEAFF
TRBV11-2	15	TRBD1	few	TRBJ1-1	TGTGCCAGCAGCGTCACCCCAGGGGGGTTCGCTGAAGCTTTCTTT	CASSVTPGGFAEAFF
TRBV21-1	12	NA	NA	TRBJ2-5	TGTGCCAGCAGCGCCCAGTCGGAGACCCAGTACTTC	CASSAQSETQYF
TRBV19	13	NA	few	TRBJ1-2	TGTGCCAGTAGTATAGGTTCCGGCTATGGCTACACCTTC	CASSIGSGYGYTF
TRBV7-9	15	NA	NA	TRBJ1-6	TGTTCCAGCAGCCCAGAGCTGGGGGGAAGTTCACCCCTCCACTTT	CSSSPELGGSSPLHF
TRBV5-1	16	TRBD2	NA	TRBJ2-1	TGCGCCAGCACACTAGGGACTAGCGGGGTTTACAATGAGCAGTTCTTC	CASTLGTSGVYNEQFF
TRBV2	15	TRBD1	NA	TRBJ1-5	TGTGCCAGCAGGAGGGACAGGGGAGTTGATCAGCCCCAGCATTTT	CASRRDRGVDQPQHF
TRBV5-1	15	NA	NA	TRBJ1-1	TGCGCCAGCAGCCCGATGACAAGTATGAACACTGAAGCTTTCTTT	CASSPMTSMNTEAFF
TRBV9	15	NA	NA	TRBJ1-4	TGTGCCAGCAGTCGTACCGGTGCAACTAATGAAAAACTGTTTTTT	CASSRTGATNEKLFF
TRBV2	14	NA	NA	TRBJ2-3	TGTGCCAGCAGCTCCACCTATAGCACAGATACGCAGTATTTT	CASSSTYSTDTQYF
TRBV4-3	16	NA	NA	TRBJ1-3	TGCGCCAGCAGCCAAGACCCGGGAAGCTCTGGAAACACCATATATTTT	CASSQDPGSSGNTIYF
TRBV4-3	16	NA	NA	TRBJ2-2	TGCGCCAGCAGCCGAAACAGGGTCCCGAACACCGGGGAGCTGTTTTTT	CASSRNRVPNTGELFF
TRBV6-4	16	TRBD2	NA	TRBJ2-3	TGTGCCAGCAGTGAAGCAGCGGGGGCCGGCACAGATACGCAGTATTTT	CASSEAAGAGTDTQYF